Below, one T cell receptor (beta chain) is given with its context. What antigen it recognizes has not been identified. Within one base of it there is no much larger clone, and no base qualities were kept. These data are taken from a study of a mutant IDH1 vaccine in newly diagnosed glioma (dated by TCRdb to the early 2020s). Some background on the complete study: Of the 32 patients who were treated, about 62% were male and about 40% were female, and the mean age was about 37 years. For exploratory analyses, longitudinal TCRB deep sequencing was carried out in about 25 treated patients wherever samples were available. Before enrollment, patients had received standard therapy of radiotherapy alone, temozolomide alone, or radiochemotherapy with temozolomide; most received the combination. Six visits were used for peripheral blood collection: V03 (baseline), V05, V07, V10, V12 and V13.

Paper-wide results and their limitations: The authors stated that sample limitations prevented analyses of patient blood samples from being reproduced. Selection of PBMC samples for TCRB deep sequencing was based on availability. Changes in the top peripheral T cell clonotypes picked up by TCRB sequencing did not appear to be linked to pseudoprogression. Vaccine-induced immune responses across multiple MHC alleles were detected in 93.3% of patients.

To prepare the library, the immunoSEQ multiplex PCR assay was applied. Rearranged TCR beta chain sequences were amplified using the hsTCRB Kit according to the manufacturer's protocol. Sequencing of TCRB libraries was carried out on an Illumina MiSeq. The original pipeline was this. The proprietary platform of the kit vendor was used for demultiplexing, trimming and gene mapping. Sourced from immuneACCESS, this table was stored by TCRdb with only in-frame sequences that have V and J called. A share of the clones is absent; for the studies checked, an unresolved V gene accounts for under half, and the remainder has no known explanation. The DNA gave D and trimming, while V, J and clone size come from that table. Here the sample has about 16,000 clones; around 95% occur a single time. Clones ranked in the top ten supply approximately 3.6% of the sample. Trimmed from V: 3 bases; trimmed from J: 1 base; junction bases lacking a gene match: 7. The germline V gene yields SNHLY for CDR1 and FYNNEI for CDR2. The CDR3 sequence holds 16 residues, the cysteine and phenylalanine included. Solely the CDR3 DNA is kept, with 48 bases framed from the first base.

Per the publication, the time point label means: baseline, week 1 (first vaccination visit). Per the publication, the treatment or condition label means: pre-vaccination baseline after standard-of-care therapy. Donors had newly diagnosed WHO grade 3 or 4 IDH1-mutant astrocytomas with loss of nuclear ATRX. The samples were drawn from NOA16, a multicentre, single-arm, open-label phase I trial in Germany that tested a mutant IDH1 peptide vaccine in humans for the first time. For immunogenicity testing, the blood drawn at visit V03 was used as the baseline sample. Genomic DNA for TCRB sequencing was isolated from EDTA blood with the DNeasy Blood and Tissue Kit.

The sequence was obtained from a woman between 18 and 29 years old with glioma. Some clones in this sample may be carry-over from other donors' samples. The sequence is built from TRBV2 and TRBJ2-7; 9 junctional bases match TRBD2. Material: peripheral blood mononuclear cells (PBMCs), obtained from a glioma patient treated with radiotherapy, temozolomide or both. The CDR3 reads CASSENSGRLSYEQYF. The bases are TGTGCCAGCAGTGAGAATAGCGGGAGATTGTCCTACGAGCAGTACTTC.